A selection of T cell receptor beta chains follows, all from one sample in a study of T cell responses to AZD1222 COVID-19 vaccine. Here immunoSEQ multiplex PCR was the method, and the copy in TCRdb shows in-frame clones only, minus some. The table includes about 150,000 clones, roughly nine tenths detected once. Here the sequenced sample was peripheral blood, taken 28 days after the second AZD1222 dose. The receptors were gathered from an adult who received the AZD1222 COVID-19 vaccine. Both conserved end residues are part of each CDR3. A D gene is named only where the DNA matches it firmly. Clone size is shown for a subset of rows, as once, few, many or a class of expanded clone.

J: TRBJ1-2; size: -; D: -; V: TRBV7-2; DNA: TGTGCCAGCAGCGGCTTCGCAGCCCTCGGCTACACCTTC; CDR3: CASSGFAALGYTF
J: TRBJ2-1; size: -; D: TRBD2; V: TRBV19; DNA: TGTGCCAGTAGTTGGGGAAATAGCGGGACTTCCTTCGGAGATTTATACAATGAGCAGTTCTTC; CDR3: CASSWGNSGTSFGDLYNEQFF
J: TRBJ2-5; size: -; D: -; V: TRBV21-1; DNA: TGTGCCAGCAGCAAGACAGTACCCCAAGAGACCCAGTACTTC; CDR3: CASSKTVPQETQYF
J: TRBJ2-7; size: -; D: TRBD1; V: TRBV6-5; DNA: TGTGCCAGCAGCTCAGTAGGTACAGGGGGCTACGAGCAGTACTTC; CDR3: CASSSVGTGGYEQYF
J: TRBJ2-2; size: few; D: TRBD1; V: TRBV5-4; DNA: TGTGCCAGCAGCTTGGAGACAGGGTTTCGCACCGGGGAGCTGTTTTTT; CDR3: CASSLETGFRTGELFF
J: TRBJ2-7; size: -; D: TRBD2; V: TRBV28; DNA: TGTGCCAGCAGTTTCGGGGGGGCTAGTAATAACGAGCAGTACTTC; CDR3: CASSFGGASNNEQYF
J: TRBJ1-4; size: -; D: TRBD1; V: TRBV11-2; DNA: TGTGCCAGCAGCCCTACACAGGGGACTAATGAAAAACTGTTTTTT; CDR3: CASSPTQGTNEKLFF
J: TRBJ1-2; size: -; D: -; V: TRBV11-3; DNA: TGTGCCAGCAGCTTAGAAGCTCGAGAGCACTATGGCTACACCTTC; CDR3: CASSLEAREHYGYTF
J: TRBJ2-2; size: -; D: -; V: TRBV6-5; DNA: TGTGCCAGCAGTTACTCGCGGGGTGCGAACACCGGGGAGCTGTTTTTT; CDR3: CASSYSRGANTGELFF
J: TRBJ2-4; size: -; D: -; V: TRBV21-1; DNA: TGTGCCACCGCCCGTTCGGTAGCCAAAAACATTCAGTACTTC; CDR3: CATARSVAKNIQYF
J: TRBJ2-7; size: -; D: -; V: TRBV6-5; DNA: TGTGCCAGCAGTTACTCGATTGGCTACGAGCAGTACTTC; CDR3: CASSYSIGYEQYF
J: TRBJ2-1; size: -; D: -; V: TRBV11-1; DNA: TGTGCCAGCGCACGCCGGGGGAACTACAATGAGCAGTTCTTC; CDR3: CASARRGNYNEQFF
J: TRBJ1-4; size: -; D: -; V: TRBV30; DNA: TGTGCCTGGAGAGCCCCGGGCCTGGAAAAACTGTTTTTT; CDR3: CAWRAPGLEKLFF
J: TRBJ2-7; size: -; D: -; V: TRBV5-1; DNA: TGCGCCAGCAGCTCCGGAGCCACCAATAGGAGGGAGCAGTACTTC; CDR3: CASSSGATNRREQYF
J: TRBJ2-7; size: -; D: -; V: TRBV14; DNA: TGTGCCAGCAGCCAACCTTTCGGACAGGAGCAGTACTTC; CDR3: CASSQPFGQEQYF
J: TRBJ2-2; size: -; D: TRBD1; V: TRBV7-2; DNA: TGTGCCAGCAGTCACGGGACAGGGAACACCGGGGAGCTGTTTTTT; CDR3: CASSHGTGNTGELFF
J: TRBJ1-2; size: -; D: -; V: TRBV19; DNA: TGTGCCAGTAGTATAGTGGAGACAGGATACCATGGCTACACCTTC; CDR3: CASSIVETGYHGYTF
J: TRBJ2-7; size: -; D: TRBD2; V: TRBV13; DNA: TGTGCCAGCAGCACGGGGGGCTACGAGCAGTACTTC; CDR3: CASSTGGYEQYF
J: TRBJ2-7; size: -; D: -; V: TRBV7-2; DNA: TGTGCCAGCAGCTTAATGGACATCTCCTACGAGCAGTACTTC; CDR3: CASSLMDISYEQYF